In its sample, the clone carrying this T cell receptor beta chain was seen once. Its antigen is currently unknown. Indicated treatment: approximately nine-day PBMC culture with coronavirus spike peptide pools or control peptides (ViraFEST assay). The ViraFEST method relied on peptide pools to expand antigen-specific T cells, followed by TCR sequencing. There are 14 residues in the CDR3. V lost 6 bases, J lost 1 base, and 3 bases stayed unmatched. The germline V gene has CDR1 MNHNS and CDR2 SASEGT. This record belongs to a study of vaccination and CD4 T cells after COVID-19. Study-level findings and limits: Detection of a median around 86% of reactive clones in convalescent patients was confined to the period after vaccination.

The Oncomine TCR Beta short-read assay sequenced DNA from cultured CD4+ T cells. Someone extracted genomic DNA from cultured CD4+ T cells. One entry per CDR3 protein, called by TCRdb with MiXCR from the PCR reads. Of 15,000 to 20,000 distinct CDR3 sequences detected, less than 60% appear once; the ten largest clones hold less than 10%. The source material was CD4+ T cells from blood, cultured in vitro. The chain employs TRBV6-1 and TRBJ1-1; 9 nucleotides match TRBD1. This sequence originates from a human donor who had recovered from COVID-19. The CDR3 spells CASSLDRGNTEAFF. DNA of the CDR3: TGTGCCAGCAGCTTGGACAGGGGGAACACTGAAGCTTTCTTT.